Listed below are T cell receptor beta chains from one sample, sequenced in a study of cytomegalovirus exposure and HLA in healthy donors. The repertoire was sequenced with immunoSEQ multiplex PCR; TCRdb's copy has only in-frame clones and lacks some. Among around 170,000 clones, about 80% were seen once, and the ten largest hold roughly 2.6%. Material: PBMCs. The receptors stem from a woman aged 50 to 65 in good health and CMV-seropositive. Each CDR3 is given with its conserved first and last residue. The order of the fields is clone size, J gene, D gene, CDR3 length, V gene, CDR3 DNA, CDR3 protein. The D gene is left open where the match is weak. A row's size may be missing; if present it is once, few, many or a size class.

clone size: -; J gene: TRBJ1-3; D gene: TRBD1; CDR3 length: 16; V gene: TRBV9; CDR3 DNA: TGTGCCAGCAGCGTAGAAGGGACAGGGAACGGAAACACCATATATTTT; CDR3 protein: CASSVEGTGNGNTIYF
clone size: -; J gene: TRBJ1-4; D gene: -; CDR3 length: 16; V gene: TRBV4-1; CDR3 DNA: TGCGCCAGCAGCTCGGAGTGGACAGCAACTAATGAAAAACTGTTTTTT; CDR3 protein: CASSSEWTATNEKLFF
clone size: -; J gene: TRBJ2-3; D gene: TRBD1; CDR3 length: 16; V gene: TRBV19; CDR3 DNA: TGTGCCAGCTCCCCCCGGTCAGGGGGCATCGCAGATACGCAGTATTTT; CDR3 protein: CASSPRSGGIADTQYF
clone size: -; J gene: TRBJ1-2; D gene: -; CDR3 length: 13; V gene: TRBV7-3; CDR3 DNA: TGTGCCAGCAGCTCGGGCAGGGTCTATGGCTACACCTTC; CDR3 protein: CASSSGRVYGYTF
clone size: -; J gene: TRBJ2-7; D gene: TRBD1; CDR3 length: 13; V gene: TRBV27; CDR3 DNA: TGTGCCAGCAGTTTCGGACAGGGCTACGAGCAGTACTTC; CDR3 protein: CASSFGQGYEQYF
clone size: -; J gene: TRBJ2-7; D gene: -; CDR3 length: 13; V gene: TRBV9; CDR3 DNA: TGTGCCAGCAGCGAAGGGGCCAACTACGAGCAGTACTTC; CDR3 protein: CASSEGANYEQYF
clone size: -; J gene: TRBJ2-5; D gene: -; CDR3 length: 12; V gene: TRBV7-9; CDR3 DNA: TGTTCCAGCAGCGGAGACGTGGAGACCCAGTACTTC; CDR3 protein: CSSSGDVETQYF
clone size: -; J gene: TRBJ2-1; D gene: TRBD2; CDR3 length: 15; V gene: TRBV5-1; CDR3 DNA: TGCGCCAGCAGCTTGGCGGGACTAAGAGGCGATGAGCAGTTCTTC; CDR3 protein: CASSLAGLRGDEQFF
clone size: -; J gene: TRBJ1-6; D gene: -; CDR3 length: 14; V gene: TRBV5-1; CDR3 DNA: TGCGCCAGCAGCTCCACAGGGAGGGATTCACCCCTCCACTTT; CDR3 protein: CASSSTGRDSPLHF
clone size: -; J gene: TRBJ2-2; D gene: TRBD2; CDR3 length: 16; V gene: TRBV7-3; CDR3 DNA: TGTGCCAGCAGCTCACTAGCGGGGGGGCCGAACGGGGAGCTGTTTTTT; CDR3 protein: CASSSLAGGPNGELFF
clone size: -; J gene: TRBJ1-2; D gene: -; CDR3 length: 12; V gene: TRBV6-5; CDR3 DNA: TGTGCCAATGGGGGGGATCCCTATGGCTACACCTTC; CDR3 protein: CANGGDPYGYTF
clone size: -; J gene: TRBJ2-2; D gene: TRBD1; CDR3 length: 19; V gene: TRBV7-6; CDR3 DNA: TGTGCCAGCAGCTCCTTAAATTGGGCAGGGGGCGATAGCACCGGGGAGCTGTTTTTT; CDR3 protein: CASSSLNWAGGDSTGELFF
clone size: -; J gene: TRBJ1-1; D gene: TRBD1; CDR3 length: 14; V gene: TRBV10-1; CDR3 DNA: TGCGCCAGCACCTACAGGGGAAAGGGCACTGAAGCTTTCTTT; CDR3 protein: CASTYRGKGTEAFF
clone size: -; J gene: TRBJ1-1; D gene: -; CDR3 length: 14; V gene: TRBV2; CDR3 DNA: TGTGCCAGCAGTTTCAGGGCGTGGGACACTGAAGCTTTCTTT; CDR3 protein: CASSFRAWDTEAFF
clone size: -; J gene: TRBJ2-5; D gene: TRBD1; CDR3 length: 14; V gene: TRBV7-9; CDR3 DNA: TGTGCCAGCATCCAAGGGGGCGGGCAAGAGACCCAGTACTTC; CDR3 protein: CASIQGGGQETQYF
clone size: -; J gene: TRBJ1-2; D gene: TRBD1; CDR3 length: 14; V gene: TRBV6-5; CDR3 DNA: TGTGCCAGCAGTAAGGGACAGGGAGTCTATGGCTACACCTTC; CDR3 protein: CASSKGQGVYGYTF
clone size: -; J gene: TRBJ2-1; D gene: -; CDR3 length: 12; V gene: TRBV28; CDR3 DNA: TGTGCCAGCAGTTTACTGAGGTCGGGACAGTTCTTC; CDR3 protein: CASSLLRSGQFF
clone size: -; J gene: TRBJ1-1; D gene: -; CDR3 length: 15; V gene: TRBV15; CDR3 DNA: TGTGCCACCAGCAGAGGGGGCAGGGTCATCAGTAAAGCTTTCTTT; CDR3 protein: CATSRGGRVISKAFF
clone size: -; J gene: TRBJ2-3; D gene: -; CDR3 length: 15; V gene: TRBV6-5; CDR3 DNA: TGTGCCAGCAGCCCTAAGAACCCTAGCACAGATACGCAGTATTTT; CDR3 protein: CASSPKNPSTDTQYF
clone size: -; J gene: TRBJ1-1; D gene: -; CDR3 length: 14; V gene: TRBV28; CDR3 DNA: TGTGCCAGCAGTACTTTTTGGACCGGGGGAGGAGCTTTCTTT; CDR3 protein: CASSTFWTGGGAFF
clone size: -; J gene: TRBJ1-1; D gene: TRBD1; CDR3 length: 15; V gene: TRBV28; CDR3 DNA: TGTGCCAGCAGTTCCGGGACAGCCATGAACACTGAAGCTTTCTTT; CDR3 protein: CASSSGTAMNTEAFF
clone size: -; J gene: TRBJ2-3; D gene: -; CDR3 length: 12; V gene: TRBV10-3; CDR3 DNA: TGTGCCATCGCCGAGCGCGTCGGTACGCAGTATTTT; CDR3 protein: CAIAERVGTQYF
clone size: -; J gene: TRBJ2-4; D gene: -; CDR3 length: 13; V gene: TRBV11-2; CDR3 DNA: TGTGCCAGCGGGGGGTTGGCCAAAAACATTCAGTACTTC; CDR3 protein: CASGGLAKNIQYF
clone size: -; J gene: TRBJ2-1; D gene: -; CDR3 length: 11; V gene: TRBV9; CDR3 DNA: TGTGCCAGCAGTAGAACGGGGGAGCAGTTCTTC; CDR3 protein: CASSRTGEQFF
clone size: -; J gene: TRBJ2-7; D gene: TRBD2; CDR3 length: 14; V gene: TRBV5-8; CDR3 DNA: TGTGCCAGCAGCTTGGGGCCAGGGAGGGGCGAGCAGTACTTC; CDR3 protein: CASSLGPGRGEQYF
clone size: -; J gene: TRBJ2-1; D gene: -; CDR3 length: 11; V gene: TRBV28; CDR3 DNA: TGTGCCAGCAGTTTTAACAATGAGCAGTTCTTC; CDR3 protein: CASSFNNEQFF
clone size: -; J gene: TRBJ1-5; D gene: TRBD1; CDR3 length: 15; V gene: TRBV7-2; CDR3 DNA: TGTGCCAGCAGCCAAAGGGACAGGGGAAGTCAGCCCCAGCATTTT; CDR3 protein: CASSQRDRGSQPQHF
clone size: -; J gene: TRBJ2-7; D gene: -; CDR3 length: 15; V gene: TRBV10-3; CDR3 DNA: TGTGCCATCAGTGTTGCTAGCGCGATCTCCTACGAGCAGTACTTC; CDR3 protein: CAISVASAISYEQYF
clone size: -; J gene: TRBJ1-5; D gene: -; CDR3 length: 15; V gene: TRBV2; CDR3 DNA: TGTGCCAGCAGTCAAACAGGCGATAGCAATCAGCCCCAGCATTTT; CDR3 protein: CASSQTGDSNQPQHF
clone size: once; J gene: TRBJ2-7; D gene: -; CDR3 length: 14; V gene: TRBV15; CDR3 DNA: TGTGCCACCAGCAGAGATAGGGGCCTCTACGAGCAGTACTTC; CDR3 protein: CATSRDRGLYEQYF
clone size: -; J gene: TRBJ1-5; D gene: TRBD1; CDR3 length: 15; V gene: TRBV2; CDR3 DNA: TGTGCCAGCAGTGAGGACAGGGTCGGGAATCAGCCCCAGCATTTT; CDR3 protein: CASSEDRVGNQPQHF
clone size: -; J gene: TRBJ2-1; D gene: -; CDR3 length: 11; V gene: TRBV6-6; CDR3 DNA: TGTGCCAGCACCTCCCCGTTCGAGCAGTTCTTC; CDR3 protein: CASTSPFEQFF
clone size: -; J gene: TRBJ1-5; D gene: TRBD1; CDR3 length: 16; V gene: TRBV5-1; CDR3 DNA: TGCGCCAGCAGCTTGGGGGGACAGGGGGCGCATCAGCCCCAGCATTTT; CDR3 protein: CASSLGGQGAHQPQHF
clone size: -; J gene: TRBJ2-7; D gene: TRBD1; CDR3 length: 16; V gene: TRBV6-5; CDR3 DNA: TGTGCCAGCAGTTCCGTCGGACAGGGGGCCCCCTACGAGCAGTACTTC; CDR3 protein: CASSSVGQGAPYEQYF
clone size: -; J gene: TRBJ2-7; D gene: -; CDR3 length: 16; V gene: TRBV29-1; CDR3 DNA: TGCAGCGTTCGGGGGGTCCAGGACAGGGATGGCTACGAGCAGTACTTC; CDR3 protein: CSVRGVQDRDGYEQYF
clone size: -; J gene: TRBJ2-1; D gene: -; CDR3 length: 14; V gene: TRBV28; CDR3 DNA: TGTGCCAGCAGTTCCGGGACAACGTGGAATGAGCAGTTCTTC; CDR3 protein: CASSSGTTWNEQFF
clone size: -; J gene: TRBJ1-5; D gene: -; CDR3 length: 14; V gene: TRBV10-1; CDR3 DNA: TGCGCCAGCCCGGGAACAAATAGCAATCAGCCCCAGCATTTT; CDR3 protein: CASPGTNSNQPQHF
clone size: -; J gene: TRBJ2-2; D gene: TRBD2; CDR3 length: 16; V gene: TRBV7-6; CDR3 DNA: TGTGCCAGCAGAAGGGCTAGCGGGGGAAACACCGGGGAGCTGTTTTTT; CDR3 protein: CASRRASGGNTGELFF
clone size: -; J gene: TRBJ1-4; D gene: -; CDR3 length: 14; V gene: TRBV6-1; CDR3 DNA: TGTGCCAGCAGTACGGTTGGGGCCAGGGAAAAACTGTTTTTT; CDR3 protein: CASSTVGAREKLFF
clone size: -; J gene: TRBJ1-6; D gene: -; CDR3 length: 14; V gene: TRBV27; CDR3 DNA: TGTGCCAGCAAACCCGAAAGGGGGTATTCACCCCTCCACTTT; CDR3 protein: CASKPERGYSPLHF
clone size: -; J gene: TRBJ1-2; D gene: TRBD1; CDR3 length: 20; V gene: TRBV7-6; CDR3 DNA: TGTGCCAGCAGCTTAGCTCCGCCGGTGGCAGGGGGCAGGTCAGGCTATGGCTACACCTTC; CDR3 protein: CASSLAPPVAGGRSGYGYTF
clone size: -; J gene: TRBJ2-2; D gene: -; CDR3 length: 17; V gene: TRBV2; CDR3 DNA: TGTGCCAGCAGTGTGTATGGAGCGTCTTGGGACACCGGGGAGCTGTTTTTT; CDR3 protein: CASSVYGASWDTGELFF
clone size: once; J gene: TRBJ1-1; D gene: -; CDR3 length: 14; V gene: TRBV27; CDR3 DNA: TGTGCCAGCAGTTTAGAACAGGGGAACACTGAAGCTTTCTTT; CDR3 protein: CASSLEQGNTEAFF
clone size: -; J gene: TRBJ2-5; D gene: -; CDR3 length: 16; V gene: TRBV15; CDR3 DNA: TGTGCCACCAGCAGAGATAACAGCAGGAGGCAAGAGACCCAGTACTTC; CDR3 protein: CATSRDNSRRQETQYF
clone size: -; J gene: TRBJ1-2; D gene: TRBD1; CDR3 length: 15; V gene: TRBV18; CDR3 DNA: TGTGCCAGCTCACGTACCGGGACAGGGAGTCTTGGCTACACCTTC; CDR3 protein: CASSRTGTGSLGYTF
clone size: -; J gene: TRBJ1-1; D gene: -; CDR3 length: 15; V gene: TRBV12-1; CDR3 DNA: TGTGCCAGCAGCCTTGAGGACAGAATCAACACTGAAGCTTTCTTT; CDR3 protein: CASSLEDRINTEAFF
clone size: -; J gene: TRBJ1-6; D gene: TRBD1; CDR3 length: 16; V gene: TRBV5-6; CDR3 DNA: TGTGCCAGCAGCCGGACAGGGCAATCCTATAATTCACCCCTCCACTTT; CDR3 protein: CASSRTGQSYNSPLHF
clone size: -; J gene: TRBJ2-7; D gene: -; CDR3 length: 12; V gene: TRBV11-2; CDR3 DNA: TGTGCCAGCAGCTTAGGTACGAGCGAGCAGTACTTC; CDR3 protein: CASSLGTSEQYF
clone size: -; J gene: TRBJ1-1; D gene: -; CDR3 length: 14; V gene: TRBV6-6; CDR3 DNA: TGTGCCAGCAGTTTACGCCGGGTGAACACTGAAGCTTTCTTT; CDR3 protein: CASSLRRVNTEAFF
clone size: few; J gene: TRBJ1-1; D gene: -; CDR3 length: 11; V gene: TRBV6-6; CDR3 DNA: TGTGCCAGCAGTGGGGGGACTGAAGCTTTCTTT; CDR3 protein: CASSGGTEAFF
clone size: few; J gene: TRBJ1-4; D gene: TRBD1; CDR3 length: 16; V gene: TRBV5-1; CDR3 DNA: TGCGCCAGCAGCTTGGACGACAGGGGTAGGGGTGAAAAACTGTTTTTT; CDR3 protein: CASSLDDRGRGEKLFF
clone size: -; J gene: TRBJ2-3; D gene: TRBD2; CDR3 length: 14; V gene: TRBV19; CDR3 DNA: TGTGCCAGTAGTATCGGCGGGGGGGCAGATACGCAGTATTTT; CDR3 protein: CASSIGGGADTQYF
clone size: few; J gene: TRBJ1-2; D gene: TRBD1; CDR3 length: 11; V gene: TRBV6-5; CDR3 DNA: TGTGCCAGCAGGGACAGGGATGGCTACACCTTC; CDR3 protein: CASRDRDGYTF
clone size: -; J gene: TRBJ2-7; D gene: TRBD1; CDR3 length: 14; V gene: TRBV11-2; CDR3 DNA: TGTGCCAGCAGCTTAGGGGACAGGGGATACGAGCAGTACTTC; CDR3 protein: CASSLGDRGYEQYF
clone size: -; J gene: TRBJ1-5; D gene: -; CDR3 length: 16; V gene: TRBV7-2; CDR3 DNA: TGTGCCAGCAGCTTAGCAGGGGTTTCGTTCAATCAGCCCCAGCATTTT; CDR3 protein: CASSLAGVSFNQPQHF